These 23 T cell receptor beta chains originate from one sample sequenced in a study of blood T cell repertoires in COVID-19. TCRdb keeps only in-frame clones here, not all; method: immunoSEQ multiplex PCR. The data hold 95,000 to 120,000 clones, with 70% to 90% observed a single time. Sample: peripheral blood. These receptors originate from a middle-aged man with acute or convalescent COVID-19.

The V gene is TRBV5-1, the J gene TRBJ1-2; 8 bases map to TRBD1. The junction had 3 bases not matched to a gene; V was cut back by 4 bases and J by 1 base. The CDR3 length is 14 residues. Germline CDR1 reads SGHRS; CDR2 reads YFSETQ. The CDR3 spells CASSKTGDNYGYTF. CDR3 DNA: TGCGCCAGCAGCAAGACAGGGGATAACTATGGCTACACCTTC.

V gene TRBV4-1 combines with J gene TRBJ1-3; 7 bases are shared with TRBD1. The germline gives CDR1 MGHRA, CDR2 YSYEKL. The CDR3 totals 19 residues. V trimming: 0 bases; J trimming: 1 base; junction bases outside the gene matches: 12. The chain's CDR3 is CASSQDDSQRGLSGNTIYF. The CDR3 DNA follows: TGCGCCAGCAGCCAAGATGATTCGCAGAGGGGGCTGTCTGGAAACACCATATATTTT.

V usage is TRBV4-1 and J usage is TRBJ1-1; possibly TRBD1 for D (5 bases). This CDR3 has 14 amino acids. The V end lost 6 bases, the J end lost 5 bases, and 16 bases lay between the germline ends. The V gene's germline CDR1 is MGHRA and CDR2 YSYEKL. CDR3 residues: CASRGLGVGTEAFF. CDR3 in DNA: TGCGCCAGCAGGGGCCTAGGGGTCGGGACTGAAGCTTTCTTT.

The table lists this clone with a few counts. The chain carries TRBV7-3 and TRBJ2-1; the match to TRBD2 covers 10 bases. The V and J ends lost 4 bases and 0 bases, in that order; junction bases with no gene match: 3. CDR3 length: 16 residues. CDR1 and CDR2 (germline): SGHTA, FQGTGA. CDR3 amino acids: CASSSSGSSSYNEQFF. The CDR3 DNA reads as TGTGCCAGCAGCTCTAGCGGGAGTAGCTCCTACAATGAGCAGTTCTTC.

This clone was recorded once. The J gene is TRBJ2-2, the V gene TRBV9; the D gene is possibly TRBD1 (6 bases). The CDR3 is 15 residues long. Between the trimmed V and J ends, which lost 2 bases and 3 bases, there was a span of 11 bases. Germline-derived CDR1 and CDR2 are SGDLS and YYNGEE. CDR3 sequence (DNA): TGTGCCAGCAGCGTCAGGGGCGCAGACACCGGGGAGCTGTTTTTT. As protein: CASSVRGADTGELFF.

This clone was seen only a few times. This sequence joins TRBV29-1 and TRBJ2-2; possibly TRBD2 for D (5 bases). Germline CDR1 SQVTM, CDR2 ANQGSEA. Trimming left V 4 bases short and J 1 base short, with 10 bases between. The CDR3 is 14 residues long. This CDR3 is CSVGVSVNTGELFF. In nucleotides, the CDR3 is TGCAGCGTTGGGGTTAGCGTGAACACCGGGGAGCTGTTTTTT.

The chain combines TRBV6-5 with TRBJ2-1, with D tentatively TRBD1 (6 bases). Between the trimmed V and J ends, which lost 8 bases and 3 bases, there was a span of 8 bases. The CDR3 covers 12 residues. CDR1 MNHEY and CDR2 SVGAGI come from the germline V gene. The chain's CDR3 is CASGTLYNEQFF. For the CDR3, the DNA is TGTGCCAGCGGGACACTCTACAATGAGCAGTTCTTC.

V gene TRBV7-9 combines with J gene TRBJ1-2, with no clear D. Trimming removed 2 bases at V and 8 bases at J, with 15 bases between. The CDR3 spans 14 residues. CDR1 and CDR2 from the germline V gene are SEHNR and FQNEAQ (reference sequence). The CDR3 here is CASSLTAGGKGYTF. As DNA, the CDR3 is TGTGCCAGCAGCTTAACGGCAGGAGGAAAGGGCTACACCTTC.

The chain employs TRBV9 and TRBJ1-4, with D maybe TRBD1 (6 bases). This CDR3 region has 14 residues. V shed 7 bases and J shed 6 bases, with 16 bases lying between them. Germline loops: CDR1 SGDLS, CDR2 YYNGEE. The CDR3 DNA reads as TGTGCCAGCTCTACCCAGGGGATGGATGAAAAACTGTTTTTT. Protein sequence: CASSTQGMDEKLFF.

The rearrangement joins TRBV7-9 to TRBJ1-4; 9 bases match TRBD1. V dropped 5 bases and J dropped 8; count of bases not matched to a gene: 9. The germline gives CDR1 SEHNR, CDR2 FQNEAQ (reference sequence). The CDR3 spans 15 residues. In DNA form, the CDR3 reads TGTGCCAGCAGCACCCTACAGGGGGCTGGAGAAAAACTGTTTTTT. It translates to CASSTLQGAGEKLFF.

The gene calls are TRBV5-1 and TRBJ2-1; D is possibly TRBD1 (6 bases). The CDR3 contains 15 residues. The ends were cut back, 4 bases at V and 6 bases at J, with 17 bases in the middle. Per the germline V gene, CDR1 is SGHRS and CDR2 is YFSETQ. The CDR3 DNA reads TGCGCCAGCAGCCTATCCGGGACAAGGATCAATGAGCAGTTCTTC. The encoded protein is CASSLSGTRINEQFF.

Many counts were recorded for this clone. This sequence joins TRBV4-2 and TRBJ2-3, with 14 bases matching TRBD2. Germline CDR1 LGHNA, CDR2 YNFKEQ. Losses at the gene ends were 4 bases for V and 2 bases for J; bases not matched to a gene: 8. The CDR3 extends over 18 amino acids. The CDR3 DNA is TGTGCCAGCAGCCTTAATATGGGACTAGCGGGGGTCACAGATACGCAGTATTTT. Protein sequence: CASSLNMGLAGVTDTQYF.

The V gene is TRBV5-1, the J gene TRBJ2-3; 7 bases match TRBD1. Trimming cost V 0 bases and J 3 bases; bases outside gene matches: 7. This CDR3 is 16 amino acids long. In germline, CDR1 is SGHRS, CDR2 YFSETQ. The CDR3 reads CASSLAGQDETDTQYF. The CDR3 DNA reads as TGCGCCAGCAGCTTGGCCGGACAGGATGAAACAGATACGCAGTATTTT.

The chain employs TRBV29-1 and TRBJ2-5; maybe TRBD2 (5 bases). V shed 4 bases and J shed 5 bases, with 11 bases lying between them. The germline V gene has CDR1 SQVTM and CDR2 ANQGSEA. The CDR3 is 12 amino acids. The CDR3 DNA is TGCAGCGTTGTCGGGGTTAGCGAGACCCAGTACTTC. This encodes CSVVGVSETQYF.

The chain combines TRBV10-3 with TRBJ1-1; D is ambiguous. This CDR3 is built from 15 residues. Germline V lookup: CDR1 ENHRY, CDR2 SYGVKD. V dropped 0 bases and J dropped 2 bases, with 10 bases sitting between them. The CDR3 reads CAISESGGSNTEAFF. The CDR3 nucleotides read TGTGCCATCAGTGAGTCGGGAGGGTCTAACACTGAAGCTTTCTTT.

The gene calls are TRBV9 and TRBJ1-2; a possible D gene is TRBD1 (6 bases). This CDR3 has 12 amino acids. CDR1 is SGDLS and CDR2 is YYNGEE in the germline V gene. Trimming took off 5 bases at V and 8 bases at J, with 13 bases between the two ends. CDR3 amino acids: CASRTTGGGYTF. As DNA, the CDR3 is TGTGCCAGCAGAACGACAGGCGGCGGCTACACCTTC.

This chain links TRBV7-3 with TRBJ2-2; 7 positions match TRBD2. The V and J ends lost 5 bases and 6 bases, in that order; junction bases with no gene match: 9. The CDR3 has 15 amino acids. CDR1 and CDR2 from the germline V gene are SGHTA and FQGTGA. The CDR3 nucleotides read TGTGCCAGCAGCAAATCGGCGGGGGAAGCCGGGGAGCTGTTTTTT. Translating gives CASSKSAGEAGELFF.

This clone came up once. A much larger clone is a single base away; this may be a read error. This chain connects TRBV11-2 to TRBJ2-7; 13 bases match TRBD2. This CDR3 has 14 residues. Trimming removed 5 bases from V and 3 bases from J; junction bases left unmatched: 1. The germline V gene has CDR1 SGHAT and CDR2 FQNNGV. This CDR3 reads CASSRLAGGYEQYF. The CDR3 nucleotides read TGTGCCAGCAGCCGACTAGCGGGGGGCTACGAGCAGTACTTC. The variable domain in full, with the rest retrieved from reference TRBV11-2 and TRBJ2-7, is EAGVAQSPRYKIIEKRQSVAFWCNPISGHATLYWYQQILGQGPKLLIQFQNNGVVDDSQLPKDRFSAERLKGVDSTLKIQPAKLEDSAVYLCASSRLAGGYEQYFGPGTRLTVT.

This sequence joins TRBV5-1 and TRBJ2-1, with 9 bases matching TRBD1. The CDR3 spans 14 residues. The V gene's germline CDR1 is SGHRS and CDR2 YFSETQ. Trimming took 6 bases from V and 5 from J; bases not matched to a gene: 6. The CDR3 region is CASNRGTGNNEQFF. Here the CDR3 DNA reads TGCGCCAGCAATCGTGGGACAGGGAACAATGAGCAGTTCTTC.

This sequence joins TRBV7-9 and TRBJ2-3; tentatively, D is TRBD1 (5 bases). Germline values: CDR1 SEHNR, CDR2 FQNEAQ (reference sequence). V was cut by 0 bases and J by 0 bases, with 16 bases left in between. This CDR3 is built from 18 residues. The CDR3: CASSLAGLKTASTDTQYF. The CDR3 DNA reads TGTGCCAGCAGCTTAGCGGGTTTGAAGACAGCCAGCACAGATACGCAGTATTTT.

This clone has at least ten counts. The gene calls are TRBV11-2 and TRBJ1-4; D ambiguous. CDR3 length equals 16 residues. Trimming took 0 bases from V and 6 from J, leaving 14 bases between them. Looked up from germline, CDR1 is SGHAT and CDR2 is FQNNGV. In nucleotides, the CDR3 is TGTGCCAGCAGCTTAGATCAAATCAGGTCACATGAAAAACTGTTTTTT. Translating gives CASSLDQIRSHEKLFF. Full variable domain (rest looked up from reference TRBV11-2 and TRBJ1-4): EAGVAQSPRYKIIEKRQSVAFWCNPISGHATLYWYQQILGQGPKLLIQFQNNGVVDDSQLPKDRFSAERLKGVDSTLKIQPAKLEDSAVYLCASSLDQIRSHEKLFFGSGTQLSVL.

The chain recombines TRBV9 with TRBJ2-6, with D hard to call. Trimming pared 3 bases from V and 2 bases from J, leaving 6 bases between. The CDR3 is made up of 14 amino acids. Germline CDR1 SGDLS, CDR2 YYNGEE. The CDR3 bases are TGTGCCAGCAGCGGACTCCCTGGGGCCAACGTCCTGACTTTC. Its protein product is CASSGLPGANVLTF.

This rearrangement joins TRBV30 to TRBJ1-2; D call uncertain. The germline V and J ends were trimmed by 1 base and 8 bases, with 14 bases remaining between them. Germline CDR1 reads GTSNPN; CDR2 reads SVGIG (reference sequence). The CDR3 is 13 residues long. CDR3 sequence: CAWSAGSGWGYTF. Here the CDR3 DNA reads TGTGCCTGGAGTGCCGGATCAGGCTGGGGCTACACCTTC.